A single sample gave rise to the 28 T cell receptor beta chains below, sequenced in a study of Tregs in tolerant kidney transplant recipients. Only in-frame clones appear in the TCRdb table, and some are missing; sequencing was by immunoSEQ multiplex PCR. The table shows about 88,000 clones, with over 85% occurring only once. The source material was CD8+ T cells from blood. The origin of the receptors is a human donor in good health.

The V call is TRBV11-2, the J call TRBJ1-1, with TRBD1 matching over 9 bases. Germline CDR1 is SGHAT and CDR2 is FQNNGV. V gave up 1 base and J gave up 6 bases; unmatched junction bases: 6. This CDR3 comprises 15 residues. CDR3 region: CASSLVQGASAEAFF. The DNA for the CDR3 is TGTGCCAGCAGCTTAGTACAGGGGGCATCGGCTGAAGCTTTCTTT.

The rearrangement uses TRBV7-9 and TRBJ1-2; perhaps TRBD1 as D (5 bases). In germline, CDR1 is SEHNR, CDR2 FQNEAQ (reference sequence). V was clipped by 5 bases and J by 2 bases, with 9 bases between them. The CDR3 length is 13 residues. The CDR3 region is CASSPGLNYGYTF. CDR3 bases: TGTGCCAGCAGCCCAGGGTTAAACTATGGCTACACCTTC.

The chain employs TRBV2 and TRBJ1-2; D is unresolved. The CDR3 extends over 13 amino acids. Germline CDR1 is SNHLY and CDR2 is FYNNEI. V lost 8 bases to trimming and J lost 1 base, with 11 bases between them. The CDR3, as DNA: TGTGCCAGCGGGAAGTCTTTTAACTATGGCTACACCTTC. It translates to CASGKSFNYGYTF.

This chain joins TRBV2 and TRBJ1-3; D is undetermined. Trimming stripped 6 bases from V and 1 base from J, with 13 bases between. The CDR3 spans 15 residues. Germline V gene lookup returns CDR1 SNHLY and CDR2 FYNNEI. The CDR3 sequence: CASSGNPFSGNTIYF. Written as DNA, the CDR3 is TGTGCCAGCAGCGGGAACCCCTTTTCTGGAAACACCATATATTTT.

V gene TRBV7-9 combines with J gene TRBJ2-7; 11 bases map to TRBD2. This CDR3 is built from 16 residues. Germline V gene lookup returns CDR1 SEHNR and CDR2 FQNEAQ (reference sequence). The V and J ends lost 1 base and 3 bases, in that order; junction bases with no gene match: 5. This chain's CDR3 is CASSLVSGRALYEQYF. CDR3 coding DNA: TGTGCCAGCAGCTTAGTTAGCGGGAGGGCCCTCTACGAGCAGTACTTC.

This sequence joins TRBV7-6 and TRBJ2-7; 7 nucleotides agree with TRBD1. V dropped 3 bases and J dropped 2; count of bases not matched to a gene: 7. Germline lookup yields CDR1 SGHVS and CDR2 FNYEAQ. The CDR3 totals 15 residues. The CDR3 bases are TGTGCCAGCAGCTTTTTAACAGGGGTCCCCTACGAGCAGTACTTC. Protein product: CASSFLTGVPYEQYF.

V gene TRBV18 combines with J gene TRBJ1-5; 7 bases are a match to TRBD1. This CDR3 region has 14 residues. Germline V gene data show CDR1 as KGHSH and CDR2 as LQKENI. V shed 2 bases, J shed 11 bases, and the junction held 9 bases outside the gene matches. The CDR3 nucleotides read TGTGCCAGCTCACCAGACAGGGTCGGGAGGTCCCAGCATTTT. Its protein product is CASSPDRVGRSQHF. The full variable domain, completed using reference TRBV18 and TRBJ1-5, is NAGVMQNPRHLVRRRGQEARLRCSPMKGHSHVYWYRQLPEEGLKFMVYLQKENIIDESGMPKERFSAEFPKEGPSILRIQQVVRGDSAAYFCASSPDRVGRSQHFGDGTRLSIL.

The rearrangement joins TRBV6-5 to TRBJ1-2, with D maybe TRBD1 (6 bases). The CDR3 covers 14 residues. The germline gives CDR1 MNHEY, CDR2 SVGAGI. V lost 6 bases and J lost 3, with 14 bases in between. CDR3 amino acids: CASSPQGKYYGYTF. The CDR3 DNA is TGTGCCAGCAGCCCCCAGGGGAAATACTATGGCTACACCTTC.

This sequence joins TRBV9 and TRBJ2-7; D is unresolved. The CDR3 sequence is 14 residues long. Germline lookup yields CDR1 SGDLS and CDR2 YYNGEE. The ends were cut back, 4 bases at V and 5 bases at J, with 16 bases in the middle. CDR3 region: CASSSSGVFDEQYF. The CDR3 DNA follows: TGTGCCAGCAGCTCCTCTGGGGTCTTCGACGAGCAGTACTTC.

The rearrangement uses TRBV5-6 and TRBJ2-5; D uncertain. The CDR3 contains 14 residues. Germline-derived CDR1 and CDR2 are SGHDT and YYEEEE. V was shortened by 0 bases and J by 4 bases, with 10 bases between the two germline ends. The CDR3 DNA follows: TGTGCCAGCAGCTTGGTAGGCGGTGGAGAGACCCAGTACTTC. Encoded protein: CASSLVGGGETQYF.

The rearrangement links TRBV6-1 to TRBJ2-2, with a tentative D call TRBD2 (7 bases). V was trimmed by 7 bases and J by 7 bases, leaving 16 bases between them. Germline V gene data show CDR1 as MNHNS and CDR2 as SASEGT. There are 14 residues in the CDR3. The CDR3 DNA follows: TGTGCCAGCACCCCCGCGGGGGACATCGGGGAGCTGTTTTTT. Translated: CASTPAGDIGELFF.

Written as DNA, the CDR3 is TGTGCCATCAGTGAAAGGGCCGGCTCCTACAATGAGCAGTTCTTC. Its protein is CAISERAGSYNEQFF. The V call is TRBV10-3, the J call TRBJ2-1; D unresolved. Per germline, CDR1 ENHRY and CDR2 SYGVKD. The CDR3 totals 15 residues. Trimming left V 3 bases short and J 0 bases short, with 9 bases between.

The CDR3 sequence: CASSPSGRWSDTQYF. DNA of the CDR3: TGTGCCAGCAGCCCTAGCGGGAGATGGTCAGATACGCAGTATTTT. The rearrangement links TRBV5-5 to TRBJ2-3; 10 nucleotides line up with TRBD2. Germline CDR1 SGHKS, CDR2 YYEKEE (reference sequence). V lost 4 bases, J lost 4 bases, and 6 bases stayed unmatched. The length of the CDR3 is 15 residues.

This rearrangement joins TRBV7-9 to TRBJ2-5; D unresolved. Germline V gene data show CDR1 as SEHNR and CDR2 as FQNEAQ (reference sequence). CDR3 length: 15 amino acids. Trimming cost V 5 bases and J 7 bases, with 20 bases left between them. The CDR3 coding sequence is TGTGCCAGCAGCGACCCCTTCAGAGACAAGGTGACCCAGTACTTC. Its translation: CASSDPFRDKVTQYF.

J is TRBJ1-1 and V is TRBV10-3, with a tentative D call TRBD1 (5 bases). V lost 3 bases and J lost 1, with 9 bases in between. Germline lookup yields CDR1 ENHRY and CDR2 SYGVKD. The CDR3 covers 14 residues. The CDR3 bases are TGTGCCATCAGTGAATCGACAGAGAACACTGAAGCTTTCTTT. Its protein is CAISESTENTEAFF.

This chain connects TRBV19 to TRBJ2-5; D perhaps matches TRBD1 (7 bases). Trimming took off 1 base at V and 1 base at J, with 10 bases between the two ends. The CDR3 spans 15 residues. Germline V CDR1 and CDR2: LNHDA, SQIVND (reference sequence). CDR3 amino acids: CASSIGGDSQETQYF. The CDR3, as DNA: TGTGCCAGTAGTATAGGGGGGGACAGCCAAGAGACCCAGTACTTC.

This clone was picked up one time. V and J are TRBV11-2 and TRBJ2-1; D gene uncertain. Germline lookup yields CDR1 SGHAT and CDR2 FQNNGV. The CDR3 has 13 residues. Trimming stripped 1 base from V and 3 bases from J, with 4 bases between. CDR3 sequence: CASSLGVYNEQFF. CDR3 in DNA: TGTGCCAGCAGCTTAGGGGTCTACAATGAGCAGTTCTTC.

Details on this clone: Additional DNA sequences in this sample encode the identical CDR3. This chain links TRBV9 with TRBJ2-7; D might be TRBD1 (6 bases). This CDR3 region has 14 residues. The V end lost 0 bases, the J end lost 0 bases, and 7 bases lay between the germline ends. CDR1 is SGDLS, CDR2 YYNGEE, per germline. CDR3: CASSVGGPSYEQYF. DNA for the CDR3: TGTGCCAGCAGCGTAGGGGGGCCCTCCTACGAGCAGTACTTC. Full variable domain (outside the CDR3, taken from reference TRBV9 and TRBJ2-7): DSGVTQTPKHLITATGQRVTLRCSPRSGDLSVYWYQQSLDQGLQFLIQYYNGEERAKGNILERFSAQQFPDLHSELNLSSLELGDSALYFCASSVGGPSYEQYFGPGTRLTVT.

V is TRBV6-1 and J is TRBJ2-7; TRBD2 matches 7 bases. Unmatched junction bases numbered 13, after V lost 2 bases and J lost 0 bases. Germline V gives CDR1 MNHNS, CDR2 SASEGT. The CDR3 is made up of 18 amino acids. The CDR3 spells CASSEPPLATTSSYEQYF. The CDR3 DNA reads TGTGCCAGCAGTGAACCTCCACTAGCGACAACGAGCTCCTACGAGCAGTACTTC.

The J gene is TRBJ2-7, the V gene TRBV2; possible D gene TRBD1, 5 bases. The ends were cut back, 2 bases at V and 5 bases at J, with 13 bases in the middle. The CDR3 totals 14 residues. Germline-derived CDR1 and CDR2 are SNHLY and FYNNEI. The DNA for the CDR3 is TGTGCCAGCAGTGAAAAGGGGCGGAGACACGAGCAGTACTTC. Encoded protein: CASSEKGRRHEQYF.

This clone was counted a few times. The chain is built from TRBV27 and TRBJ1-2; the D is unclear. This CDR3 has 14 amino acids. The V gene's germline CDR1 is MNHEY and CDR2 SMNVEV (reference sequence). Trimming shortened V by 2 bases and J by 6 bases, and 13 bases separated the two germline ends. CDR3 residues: CASSLRPAKDGYTF. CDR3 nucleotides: TGTGCCAGCAGTTTACGGCCAGCAAAGGATGGCTACACCTTC.

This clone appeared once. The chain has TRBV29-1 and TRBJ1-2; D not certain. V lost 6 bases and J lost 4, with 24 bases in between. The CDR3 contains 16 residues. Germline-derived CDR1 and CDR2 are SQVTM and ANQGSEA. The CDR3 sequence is CSVQDVNSRSPYGYTF. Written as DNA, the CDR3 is TGCAGCGTCCAAGACGTAAACTCTAGGAGTCCCTATGGCTACACCTTC.

For the CDR3, the DNA is TGTGCCAGCAGCTTGGGGTCCATGGGCTTACCCTACGAGGAGCAGTACTTC. Translated, it gives CASSLGSMGLPYEEQYF. The chain carries TRBV5-5 and TRBJ2-5; D remains ambiguous. In germline, CDR1 is SGHKS, CDR2 YYEKEE (reference sequence). V dropped 0 bases and J dropped 11 bases, with 26 bases sitting between them. The CDR3 is 17 amino acids.

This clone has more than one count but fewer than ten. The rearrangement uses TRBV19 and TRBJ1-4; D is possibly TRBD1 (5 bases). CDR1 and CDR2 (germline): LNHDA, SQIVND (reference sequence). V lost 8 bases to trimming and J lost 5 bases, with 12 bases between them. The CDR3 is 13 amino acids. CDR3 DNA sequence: TGTGCCAGTTCCGGGACGGTGAATGAAAAACTGTTTTTT. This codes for CASSGTVNEKLFF.

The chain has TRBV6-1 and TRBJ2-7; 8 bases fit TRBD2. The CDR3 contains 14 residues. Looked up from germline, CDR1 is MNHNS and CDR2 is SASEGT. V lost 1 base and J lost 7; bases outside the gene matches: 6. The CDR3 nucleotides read TGTGCCAGCAGTGAAGTCGGGGGGGGCGAGGAGCAGTACTTC. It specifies CASSEVGGGEEQYF.

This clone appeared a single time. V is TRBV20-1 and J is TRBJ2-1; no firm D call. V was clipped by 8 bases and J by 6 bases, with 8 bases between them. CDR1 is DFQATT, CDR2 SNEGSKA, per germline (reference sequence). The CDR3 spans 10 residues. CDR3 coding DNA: TGCAGTCTCCGAGTCAATGAGCAGTTCTTC. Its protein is CSLRVNEQFF.

CDR3 in amino acids: CASSRAPRGTNYNEQFF. The CDR3 DNA follows: TGTGCCAGCAGCCGGGCCCCTCGCGGGACCAACTACAATGAGCAGTTCTTC. V gene TRBV11-2 combines with J gene TRBJ2-1; TRBD2 is a possible D gene (6 bases). With 5 bases removed from V and 3 bases from J, the gap between germline ends came to 20 bases. Germline assignment: CDR1 SGHAT and CDR2 FQNNGV. The CDR3 totals 17 residues.

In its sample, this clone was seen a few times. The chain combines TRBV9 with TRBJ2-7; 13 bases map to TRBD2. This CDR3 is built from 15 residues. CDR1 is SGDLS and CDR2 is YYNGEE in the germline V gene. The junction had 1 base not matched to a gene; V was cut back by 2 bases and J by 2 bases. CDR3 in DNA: TGTGCCAGCAGCGTCACTAGCGGGGGGGCCTACGAGCAGTACTTC. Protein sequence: CASSVTSGGAYEQYF.